These 27 T cell receptor beta chains were sequenced from one sample in a study of tumor-infiltrating lymphocytes in primary liver carcinoma. Out of unsorted whole blood came the blood RNA, and germline DNA was extracted as well. The investigators made TCR beta cDNA from 400 to 500 ng total RNA, using a constant-region primer. Sequencing libraries for TCR beta derived from three nested multiplex PCR rounds that used slightly modified ARM-PCR. In the first two PCR rounds, TRBV1-TRBV30 forward primers were paired with a C-beta reverse primer, and each round lasted around 10 cycles. A single record per CDR3 protein comes from TCRdb applying MiXCR to the multiplex PCR reads. The sample holds nearly 200,000 distinct CDR3 sequences, about two thirds seen once. Sequencing was done on a sample of peripheral blood. The receptors here all came from a woman aged 60 to 75 with primary liver carcinoma and hepatitis B virus infection.

V usage is TRBV10-1 and J usage is TRBJ2-3; either TRBD1 or TRBD2 may supply D (5 bases each). CDR3 length: 14 amino acids. Germline CDR1 reads WNHNN; CDR2 reads SYGVQD (reference sequence). V was pared by 6 bases and J by 14 bases, with 24 bases between. CDR3 sequence reads: CASSGDPLDPILYF. Here the CDR3 DNA reads TGCGCCAGCAGCGGGGACCCACTAGACCCCATTCTGTATTTT.

The rearrangement uses TRBV19 and TRBJ2-2, with TRBD1 matching over 9 bases. The ends lost 3 bases at V and 5 bases at J; junction bases unmatched: 10. Per the germline V gene, CDR1 is LNHDA and CDR2 is SQIVND (reference sequence). CDR3 size: 17 residues. CDR3: CASSMPGQGRSTGELFF. The CDR3, as DNA: TGTGCCAGTAGTATGCCGGGACAGGGTAGAAGTACCGGGGAGCTGTTTTTT. Full variable domain (rest looked up from reference TRBV19 and TRBJ2-2): DGGITQSPKYLFRKEGQNVTLSCEQNLNHDAMYWYRQDPGQGLRLIYYSQIVNDFQKGDIAEGYSVSREKKESFPLTVTSAQKNPTAFYLCASSMPGQGRSTGELFFGEGSRLTVL.

Regarding this clonotype: At one end the junction does not follow the germline gene, possibly because of a read error. This chain uses TRBV6-5 with TRBJ1-4; D not certain. The CDR3 is 14 amino acids. Germline CDR1 and CDR2: MNHEY and SVGAGI. CDR3 bases: TGTGTCAGCAGTTGTACGGCATCTAATGAAAAACTGTTTTTT. Protein: CVSSCTASNEKLFF.

J is TRBJ2-1 and V is TRBV11-2, with 8 bases fitting TRBD1. CDR1 and CDR2 from the germline V gene are SGHAT and FQNNGV. The CDR3 sequence is 13 residues long. The V and J ends lost 8 bases and 10 bases, in that order; junction bases with no gene match: 10. CDR3 protein: CASSMDRAAEQFF. DNA for the CDR3: TGTGCCAGCTCGATGGACAGGGCAGCCGAGCAGTTCTTC.

About this clonotype itself: This clone may be a read error of a much larger clone one base away. The CDR3 ends on some other residue instead of the conserved phenylalanine or tryptophan, so this is likely a read error. The gene calls are TRBV10-2 and TRBJ1-5; tentatively, D is TRBD1 (6 bases). The germline V gene encodes CDR1 WSHSY and CDR2 SAAADI. The V gene lost 7 bases and the J gene lost 5 bases, with 15 bases spanning the gap. The CDR3 consists of 14 residues. CDR3 amino acids: CASNPTGPDQPQHL. CDR3 DNA: TGCGCCAGCAACCCGACAGGCCCCGATCAGCCCCAGCATTTG.

The chain combines TRBV10-3 with TRBJ1-5; D possibly corresponds to TRBD1 (6 bases). The CDR3 loop spans 16 amino acids. Germline values: CDR1 ENHRY, CDR2 SYGVKD. Deletions cut 9 bases from V and 0 bases from J, with 18 bases between. CDR3 protein: CAISLGTTDSNQPQHF. CDR3 nucleotides: TGTGCCATAAGCCTAGGGACAACGGATAGCAATCAGCCCCAGCATTTT.

Details on this clonotype: The germline gene is not matched at one end of the junction; a read error may be the cause. This chain links TRBV11-2 with TRBJ2-1; 7 positions agree with TRBD1. The CDR3 length is 18 residues. The germline gives CDR1 SGHAT, CDR2 FQNNGV. The CDR3 loop reads CANSPEDRKGWEYNEQFF. Here the CDR3 DNA reads TGTGCCAACAGCCCCGAGGACAGGAAGGGATGGGAATACAATGAGCAGTTCTTC. Filled out from reference TRBV11-2 and TRBJ2-1, the complete variable domain reads EAGVAQSPRYKIIEKRQSVAFWCNPISGHATLYWYQQILGQGPKLLIQFQNNGVVDDSQLPKDRFSAERLKGVDSTLKIQPAKLEDSAVYLCANSPEDRKGWEYNEQFFGPGTRLTVL.

Concerning this clonotype itself: Its ends do not fully match the called genes, so a read error is possible. The rearrangement uses TRBV7-9 and TRBJ2-6, with a possible D match to TRBD1 (5 bases). The CDR3 consists of 14 residues. Germline CDR1 is SEHNR and CDR2 is FQNEAQ (reference sequence). The CDR3 sequence: CASSSNSGASVLTF. CDR3 nucleotide sequence: TGTGCCAGCAGCTCGAATTCTGGGGCCAGCGTCCTGACTTTC.

Only a few counts were recorded for this clonotype. With a much larger clone just one base away, this may be a read error. The gene calls are TRBV29-1 and TRBJ2-7, with D perhaps TRBD2 (5 bases). The CDR3 has 12 residues. V was cut by 8 bases and J by 5 bases, with 16 bases left in between. Germline V lookup: CDR1 SQVTM, CDR2 ANQGSEA. The CDR3 coding sequence is TGCAGCATTCGAGGGATGGGTGACGAGCAGTACTTC. This codes for CSIRGMGDEQYF.

A remark on this clonotype: Just one base apart from a much larger clone, this may be a read error. The chain carries TRBV12-3 or TRBV12-4 and TRBJ2-3, with 9 bases matching TRBD2. The CDR3 is 15 amino acids. The junction had 11 bases not matched to a gene; V was cut back by 8 bases and J by 5 bases. CDR3 sequence: CASFIALAGIDTQYF. The CDR3 DNA sequence: TGTGCCAGCTTCATAGCCCTAGCGGGAATAGATACGCAGTATTTT.

This chain connects TRBV12-3 or TRBV12-4 to TRBJ1-5; a weak D match, TRBD1 (6 bases). V was shortened by 7 bases and J by 0 bases, with 13 bases between the two germline ends. CDR3 length: 15 residues. CDR3: CASTPTGPSNQPQHF. DNA for the CDR3: TGTGCCAGCACCCCGACAGGCCCTAGCAATCAGCCCCAGCATTTT.

This clonotype was seen repeatedly, ten times or more. The CDR3 nucleotides read TGTGCCAGCAGCTTACAATTAAATTCACCCCTCCACTTT. This encodes CASSLQLNSPLHF. This chain connects TRBV11-2 to TRBJ1-6, with D unclear. The CDR3 sequence is 13 residues long. V was pared by 2 bases and J by 7 bases, with 6 bases between. Germline lookup yields CDR1 SGHAT and CDR2 FQNNGV.

This clonotype showed up many times. This sequence joins TRBV6-1 and TRBJ1-3; D not resolved. The CDR3 extends over 16 amino acids. In germline, CDR1 is MNHNS, CDR2 SASEGT. The V end lost 7 bases, the J end lost 0 bases, and 16 bases lay between the germline ends. The CDR3 loop is CASTMNRVHSGNTIYF. Written as DNA, the CDR3 is TGTGCCAGCACCATGAACCGGGTCCACTCTGGAAACACCATATATTTT.

As to this clonotype: At one end, the junction sequence differs from germline, possibly due to a read error. CDR3 region: CAWSRGPAVNHPQHF. The DNA of the CDR3 is TGTGCCTGGAGCCGGGGTCCGGCAGTCAATCATCCCCAGCATTTT. V and J are TRBV30 and TRBJ1-5; D gene uncertain. CDR1 GTSNPN and CDR2 SVGIG come from the germline V gene (reference sequence). This CDR3 spans 15 amino acids.

The chain combines TRBV30 with TRBJ1-3; D is unclear. The germline CDR1 and CDR2 sequences are GTSNPN and SVGIG (reference sequence). Trimming took 4 bases from V and 7 from J, leaving 11 bases between them. The CDR3 contains 12 residues. The CDR3 DNA sequence: TGTGCCTGGAATGTACAGACTAACACCATATATTTT. Protein product: CAWNVQTNTIYF.

The chain is built from TRBV12-3 or TRBV12-4 and TRBJ1-1; weak D call: TRBD1 (5 bases). This CDR3 is built from 13 residues. Trimming took 6 bases from V and 5 from J, leaving 13 bases between them. The CDR3 nucleotides read TGTGCCAGCAGCGGGGGACGCTGGACTGAAGCTTTCTTT. It translates to CASSGGRWTEAFF.

This clonotype was detected a few times. The genes are TRBV28 and TRBJ1-5; 8 bases are shared with TRBD1. V was pared by 2 bases and J by 6 bases, with 6 bases of the junction left unmatched. Germline CDR1 reads MDHEN; CDR2 reads SYDVKM. The CDR3 extends over 15 amino acids. The CDR3 reads CASSLGQGFRQPQHF. Written as DNA, the CDR3 is TGTGCCAGCAGTTTAGGACAGGGATTCCGTCAGCCCCAGCATTTT.

This chain uses TRBV19 with TRBJ2-7, with D possibly TRBD2 on 6 matching bases. Germline values: CDR1 LNHDA, CDR2 SQIVND (reference sequence). Trimming pared 9 bases from V and 6 bases from J, leaving 21 bases between. The CDR3 covers 14 residues. CDR3 nucleotides: TGTGCCAGCATGACTTTAACGGGGCGGGGCGAGCAGTACTTC. Residues: CASMTLTGRGEQYF. Full variable domain (missing parts from reference TRBV19 and TRBJ2-7): DGGITQSPKYLFRKEGQNVTLSCEQNLNHDAMYWYRQDPGQGLRLIYYSQIVNDFQKGDIAEGYSVSREKKESFPLTVTSAQKNPTAFYLCASMTLTGRGEQYFGPGTRLTVT.

The J gene is TRBJ2-7, the V gene TRBV5-5; possibly TRBD2 for D (6 bases). The ends were cut back, 0 bases at V and 9 bases at J, with 19 bases in the middle. Looked up from germline, CDR1 is SGHKS and CDR2 is YYEKEE (reference sequence). The length of the CDR3 is 15 residues. The CDR3 DNA is TGTGCCAGCAGCTTGGACGCGGGATCCCAACTCCGGCAGTACTTC. The encoded protein is CASSLDAGSQLRQYF.

About this clonotype: A clone one base away is much larger, so this may be a read error. The gene calls are TRBV10-3 and TRBJ2-7, with 9 bases identical to TRBD2. The germline V gene has CDR1 ENHRY and CDR2 SYGVKD. The CDR3 is 16 amino acids. The CDR3 spells CVISGRLAEANREQYF. DNA of the CDR3: TGTGTCATCAGTGGTCGACTAGCGGAAGCTAATCGGGAGCAGTACTTC.

This clonotype was seen repeatedly, ten times or more. This chain links TRBV29-1 with TRBJ1-1, with 8 bases identical to TRBD1. The CDR3 consists of 13 residues. The junction had 6 bases not matched to a gene; V was cut back by 6 bases and J by 3 bases. CDR1 and CDR2 (germline): SQVTM, ANQGSEA. CDR3 sequence (DNA): TGCAGCGTCAAACAGGGGGACGACACTGAAGCTTTCTTT. This sequence encodes CSVKQGDDTEAFF.

About this clonotype: The junction departs from germline at one end; a sequencing error may be responsible. The chain joins TRBV7-8 to TRBJ2-3; 9 positions match TRBD2. Germline V gene data show CDR1 as SGHVS and CDR2 as FQNEAQ. CDR3 length: 15 residues. In DNA, the CDR3 is TGTGCCAGCAGCTTCAGGCAGCGGGAGGTAGATACGCGGTATTTT. It encodes CASSFRQREVDTRYF.

Concerning this clonotype: Since a much larger clone is just one base distant, this may be a read error. The chain uses TRBV6-5 and TRBJ2-7; D possibly corresponds to TRBD2 (5 bases). V shed 7 bases and J shed 3 bases, with 13 bases lying between them. The length of the CDR3 is 13 residues. Germline V gene sequence: CDR1 MNHEY, CDR2 SVGAGI. CDR3 in amino acids: CASNPLGSYEQYF. Here the CDR3 DNA reads TGTGCCAGCAATCCTTTGGGGAGCTACGAGCAGTACTTC.

This clonotype was observed once. The V and J genes are TRBV11-3 and TRBJ2-2; D is possibly TRBD1 or TRBD2 (5 bases each). Trimming took 5 bases from V and 7 from J, leaving 23 bases between them. The CDR3 is 17 residues long. Germline lookup yields CDR1 SGHNT and CDR2 YENEEA. This CDR3 reads CASSLSRGGNRVGELFF. In DNA, the CDR3 is TGTGCCAGCAGCCTATCTCGTGGGGGTAATCGCGTCGGGGAGCTGTTTTTT.

A few counts support this clonotype. V gene TRBV28 combines with J gene TRBJ2-5; 9 positions match TRBD2. CDR3 length: 15 residues. Germline V CDR1 and CDR2: MDHEN, SYDVKM. The ends lost 5 bases at V and 5 bases at J; junction bases unmatched: 9. In nucleotides, the CDR3 is TGTGCCAGCAGTGGAGCGGGAGCGGGAGGTGAGACCCAGTACTTC. It yields the protein CASSGAGAGGETQYF.

Turning to this clonotype: This sequence may be a read error, since a much larger clone differs from it by one base. The chain joins TRBV7-8 to TRBJ2-7; D uncertain. This CDR3 has 13 residues. With 5 bases removed from V and 6 bases from J, the gap between germline ends came to 14 bases. Germline CDR1 SGHVS, CDR2 FQNEAQ. In DNA form, the CDR3 reads TGTGCCAGCAGCCCCAGAATAGTAGTCGAGCAGTACTTC. As protein: CASSPRIVVEQYF.

Comments on this clonotype: A much bigger clone sits one base away, suggesting this may be a read error. The CDR3 sequence is CASSQPPVQRNTEAFF. The CDR3 DNA sequence: TGCGCCAGCAGCCAACCCCCGGTACAGCGGAACACTGAAGCTTTCTTT. The J gene is TRBJ1-1, the V gene TRBV4-1, with D hard to call. CDR3 size: 16 residues. CDR1 and CDR2 from the germline V gene are MGHRA and YSYEKL. V was shortened by 2 bases and J by 1 base, with 14 bases between the two germline ends.